This entry lists 25 T cell receptor beta chains sequenced from one sample in a study of T cell changes during pregnancy in multiple sclerosis. Produced via immunoSEQ multiplex PCR; TCRdb's table is partial and in-frame only. The sample includes roughly 48,000 clones, almost 95% of them seen just once. This sample comprised CD4+ T cells from peripheral blood mononuclear cells, obtained in the second trimester of pregnancy. The receptors here all came from a female donor in good health, enrolled as a control in a pregnancy study.

The chain couples TRBV27 to TRBJ2-1; no firm D call. From germline, CDR1 is MNHEY and CDR2 SMNVEV (reference sequence). The CDR3 runs 15 residues. Deletions cut 4 bases from V and 4 bases from J, with 14 bases between. The CDR3: CASSSLRSAYNEQFF. The CDR3 nucleotides are TGTGCCAGCAGTTCGCTCCGGAGTGCGTACAATGAGCAGTTCTTC.

This clone appeared once. The V and J genes are TRBV6-6 and TRBJ1-5, with D possibly matching TRBD1 (6 bases). This CDR3 has 13 residues. Per the germline V gene, CDR1 is MNHNY and CDR2 is SVGAGI (reference sequence). V lost 6 bases to trimming and J lost 3 bases, with 9 bases between them. The CDR3 sequence: CASRRQDNQPQHF. As DNA, the CDR3 is TGTGCCAGCAGGCGACAGGACAATCAGCCCCAGCATTTT.

The rearrangement links TRBV27 to TRBJ2-7; 10 nucleotides match TRBD2. V was pared by 5 bases and J by 6 bases, with 7 bases of the junction left unmatched. Looked up from germline, CDR1 is MNHEY and CDR2 is SMNVEV (reference sequence). This CDR3 comprises 14 residues. CDR3 sequence (DNA): TGTGCCAGCAGTCCGGGACTAGCGACCCTCGAGCAGTACTTC. This gives the protein CASSPGLATLEQYF.

This chain connects TRBV18 to TRBJ2-2; 7 positions match TRBD2. Trimming removed 0 bases from V and 0 bases from J; junction bases left unmatched: 4. Germline V gene lookup returns CDR1 KGHSH and CDR2 LQKENI. The CDR3 runs 17 residues. CDR3 region: CASSPPYRGANTGELFF. As DNA, the CDR3 is TGTGCCAGCTCACCACCTTATCGGGGGGCGAACACCGGGGAGCTGTTTTTT.

This chain connects TRBV6-5 to TRBJ1-5; TRBD1 might be the D (5 bases). Between the trimmed V and J ends, which lost 1 base and 4 bases, there was a span of 8 bases. Germline V gives CDR1 MNHEY, CDR2 SVGAGI. The CDR3 runs to 14 residues. The DNA for the CDR3 is TGTGCCAGCAGTTACTTGGAGGGGAATCAGCCCCAGCATTTT. Its protein is CASSYLEGNQPQHF.

V usage is TRBV28 and J usage is TRBJ2-7, with D tentatively TRBD1 (7 bases). The CDR3 covers 16 residues. V was shortened by 5 bases and J by 3 bases, with 20 bases between the two germline ends. Germline CDR1 and CDR2: MDHEN and SYDVKM. Here the CDR3 DNA reads TGTGCCAGCAGTCCAGCCTCGACAGGGAGGAACTACGAGCAGTACTTC. Its translation: CASSPASTGRNYEQYF.

The rearrangement uses TRBV21-1 and TRBJ2-1; TRBD2 was called by the table and not checked on the DNA. TRBV21-1 is listed as a pseudogene. This CDR3 comprises 20 residues. The CDR3, as DNA: TGTGCCAGCAGCCTTAGCCCGGGACTAGCGCGACGGAACTCCTACAATGAGCAGTTCTTC. This translates into CASSLSPGLARRNSYNEQFF.

The chain carries TRBV19 and TRBJ2-7; 9 bases are a match to TRBD2. V lost 3 bases and J lost 1; bases outside the gene matches: 4. This CDR3 spans 15 amino acids. CDR1 is LNHDA and CDR2 is SQIVND in the germline V gene (reference sequence). The CDR3 region has the DNA TGTGCCAGTAGTATTAGACTAGCGGCATCCTACGAGCAGTACTTC. Protein product: CASSIRLAASYEQYF.

J is TRBJ2-1 and V is TRBV7-2; possibly TRBD2 for D (5 bases). V gave up 7 bases and J gave up 7 bases, with 17 bases separating them. This CDR3 is built from 14 residues. CDR1 and CDR2 from the germline V gene are SGHTA and FQGNSA. CDR3 nucleotides: TGTGCCAGCAATCCGGGATCCCCGTCTAATGAGCAGTTCTTC. Translation: CASNPGSPSNEQFF.

This chain links TRBV4-2 with TRBJ2-7; perhaps TRBD1 as D (6 bases). Germline lookup yields CDR1 LGHNA and CDR2 YNFKEQ. CDR3 size: 15 residues. V was trimmed by 0 bases and J by 3 bases, leaving 12 bases between them. This chain's CDR3 is CASSQDQGSRYEQYF. The CDR3, as DNA: TGTGCCAGCAGCCAAGACCAGGGGTCTCGCTACGAGCAGTACTTC.

V usage is TRBV1 and J usage is TRBJ2-1; the D call in the table, TRBD2, was not verified against the DNA. TRBV1 counts as a pseudogene. The CDR3 consists of 12 residues. The CDR3 region is CTSSQDRNEQFF. CDR3 in DNA: TGCACCAGCAGCCAAGATCGGAATGAGCAGTTCTTC.

V and J are TRBV28 and TRBJ2-7; D possibly corresponds to TRBD1 (6 bases). Germline values: CDR1 MDHEN, CDR2 SYDVKM. Trimming took off 5 bases at V and 6 bases at J, with 8 bases between the two ends. This CDR3 is built from 11 residues. CDR3 nucleotide sequence: TGTGCCAGCAGTGACAGGTTCGAGCAGTACTTC. The encoded protein is CASSDRFEQYF.

DNA of the CDR3: TGCGCCAGCAGCCAAGTCTCGGGGGACAGGGGTGGCTACACCTTC. Translating gives CASSQVSGDRGGYTF. The gene calls are TRBV4-1 and TRBJ1-2; 10 bases are shared with TRBD1. V shed 1 base and J 7 bases; nucleotides not matched to a gene: 6. CDR1 is MGHRA and CDR2 is YSYEKL in the germline V gene. The CDR3 length is 15 residues.

V usage is TRBV7-2 and J usage is TRBJ2-7, with unresolved D. The CDR3 runs 13 residues. Germline CDR1 and CDR2: SGHTA and FQGNSA. Trimming removed 4 bases from V and 3 bases from J, with 10 bases in between. In DNA form, the CDR3 reads TGTGCCAGCAGCTCGGTCGATGGCTACGAGCAGTACTTC. This sequence encodes CASSSVDGYEQYF.

The chain recombines TRBV11-2 with TRBJ2-1, with D possibly TRBD1 on 5 matching bases. The V end lost 0 bases, the J end lost 2 bases, and 11 bases lay between the germline ends. CDR1 is SGHAT, CDR2 FQNNGV, per germline. The CDR3 consists of 16 residues. The CDR3 nucleotides are TGTGCCAGCAGCTTAGAGTACCGACAGACCTACAATGAGCAGTTCTTC. Protein: CASSLEYRQTYNEQFF.

V usage is TRBV5-1 and J usage is TRBJ1-2; TRBD1 might be the D (5 bases). Looked up from germline, CDR1 is SGHRS and CDR2 is YFSETQ. The CDR3 spans 15 residues. Trimming shortened V by 3 bases and J by 3 bases, and 15 bases separated the two germline ends. CDR3 in amino acids: CASSSLRGGDYGYTF. CDR3 nucleotides: TGCGCCAGCAGCTCCCTCCGGGGGGGAGACTATGGCTACACCTTC.

The chain combines TRBV10-3 with TRBJ2-1, with 9 bases lining up with TRBD1. This CDR3 comprises 15 residues. Germline V lookup: CDR1 ENHRY, CDR2 SYGVKD. The ends lost 4 bases at V and 4 bases at J; junction bases unmatched: 5. DNA for the CDR3: TGTGCCATCAGTGGGGGACAGGGATCTTACAATGAGCAGTTCTTC. This codes for CAISGGQGSYNEQFF.

The chain couples TRBV7-2 to TRBJ2-7; possible D gene TRBD1, 6 bases. Germline V gene data show CDR1 as SGHTA and CDR2 as FQGNSA. Trimming stripped 5 bases from V and 3 bases from J, with 20 bases between. CDR3 length: 16 amino acids. CDR3 nucleotide sequence: TGTGCCAGCAGCCAAAGGGACGCCAGGGGCATCTACGAGCAGTACTTC. The encoded protein is CASSQRDARGIYEQYF.

The chain has TRBV5-1 and TRBJ2-5; TRBD2 matches at 9 bases. With 4 bases clipped from V and 6 bases from J, the junction kept 4 bases outside the gene matches. CDR3 length: 13 amino acids. CDR1 is SGHRS and CDR2 is YFSETQ in the germline V gene. The CDR3 nucleotides are TGCGCCAGCAGCACGGGACTAGCTAAGACCCAGTACTTC. Protein sequence: CASSTGLAKTQYF. The whole variable domain, remainder taken from reference TRBV5-1 and TRBJ2-5, is KAGVTQTPRYLIKTRGQQVTLSCSPISGHRSVSWYQQTPGQGLQFLFEYFSETQRNKGNFPGRFSGRQFSNSRSEMNVSTLELGDSALYLCASSTGLAKTQYFGPGTRLLVL.

This clone was seen a handful of times. This chain joins TRBV7-9 and TRBJ2-1, with 7 nucleotides matching TRBD1. CDR1 is SEHNR and CDR2 is FQNEAQ in the germline V gene (reference sequence). J lost 1 base, V lost 7 bases, and 4 bases had no gene match. The CDR3 sequence is 14 residues long. CDR3 residues: CASTNRGSYNEQFF. The CDR3 DNA reads as TGTGCCAGCACGAACAGGGGTTCCTACAATGAGCAGTTCTTC. Looking up the rest from reference TRBV7-9 and TRBJ2-1 gives the full variable domain: DTGVSQNPRHKITKRGQNVTFRCDPISEHNRLYWYRQTLGQGPEFLTYFQNEAQLEKSRLLSDRFSAERPKGSFSTLEIQRTEQGDSAMYLCASTNRGSYNEQFFGPGTRLTVL.

The chain combines TRBV28 with TRBJ1-5, with D hard to call. The CDR3 is 17 amino acids. Trimming pared 1 base from V and 7 bases from J, leaving 20 bases between. Germline CDR1 is MDHEN and CDR2 is SYDVKM. The CDR3 loop is CASSLSRKYESRQPQHF. The DNA of the CDR3 is TGTGCCAGCAGTTTATCGAGGAAGTACGAGTCGCGACAGCCCCAGCATTTT.

The V and J genes are TRBV10-3 and TRBJ1-1, with D perhaps matching TRBD1 (5 bases). V lost 3 bases to trimming and J lost 5 bases, with 10 bases between them. CDR1 ENHRY and CDR2 SYGVKD come from the germline V gene. The CDR3 loop spans 13 amino acids. The CDR3 sequence is CAISEGVGTEAFF. The CDR3 nucleotides read TGTGCCATCAGTGAAGGGGTGGGGACTGAAGCTTTCTTT.

The chain combines TRBV9 with TRBJ2-5, with D maybe TRBD2 (6 bases). The V end lost 4 bases, the J end lost 6 bases, and 19 bases lay between the germline ends. The germline CDR1 and CDR2 sequences are SGDLS and YYNGEE. CDR3 size: 15 residues. DNA of the CDR3: TGTGCCAGCAGCCTTAGACTAGGAGGTGAACAGACCCAGTACTTC. The encoded protein is CASSLRLGGEQTQYF. Complete variable domain (other parts from reference TRBV9 and TRBJ2-5): DSGVTQTPKHLITATGQRVTLRCSPRSGDLSVYWYQQSLDQGLQFLIQYYNGEERAKGNILERFSAQQFPDLHSELNLSSLELGDSALYFCASSLRLGGEQTQYFGPGTRLLVL.

V gene TRBV11-3 combines with J gene TRBJ1-2; D is possibly TRBD1 (6 bases). V was trimmed by 2 bases and J by 3 bases, leaving 22 bases between them. This CDR3 has 18 amino acids. Germline V gene sequence: CDR1 SGHNT, CDR2 YENEEA. CDR3 protein: CASSLTLRPSRGDYGYTF. The CDR3 DNA is TGTGCCAGCAGCTTAACTCTAAGACCCTCCAGGGGCGACTATGGCTACACCTTC. The variable domain in full, completed from reference TRBV11-3 and TRBJ1-2, reads EAGVVQSPRYKIIEKKQPVAFWCNPISGHNTLYWYLQNLGQGPELLIRYENEEAVDDSQLPKDRFSAERLKGVDSTLKIQPAELGDSAVYLCASSLTLRPSRGDYGYTFGSGTRLTVV.

This sequence joins TRBV29-1 and TRBJ1-4; D ambiguous. V was shortened by 4 bases and J by 0 bases, with 6 bases between the two germline ends. The CDR3 runs 13 residues. Germline CDR1 SQVTM, CDR2 ANQGSEA. CDR3 coding DNA: TGCAGCGTTGCCCAGGCAACTAATGAAAAACTGTTTTTT. Translation gives CSVAQATNEKLFF.